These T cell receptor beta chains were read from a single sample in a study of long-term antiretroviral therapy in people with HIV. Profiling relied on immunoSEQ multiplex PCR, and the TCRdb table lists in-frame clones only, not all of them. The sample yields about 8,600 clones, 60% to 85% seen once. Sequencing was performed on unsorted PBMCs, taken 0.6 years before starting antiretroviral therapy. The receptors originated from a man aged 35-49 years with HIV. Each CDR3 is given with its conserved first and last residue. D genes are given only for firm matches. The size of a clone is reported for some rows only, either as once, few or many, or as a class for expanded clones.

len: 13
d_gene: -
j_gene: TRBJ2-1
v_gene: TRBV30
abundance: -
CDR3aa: CAWGVYKNNEQFF
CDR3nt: TGTGCCTGGGGGGTCTATAAAAACAATGAGCAGTTCTTC

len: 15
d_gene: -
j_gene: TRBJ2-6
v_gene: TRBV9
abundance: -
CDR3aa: CASSSRDSGANVLTF
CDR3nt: TGTGCCAGCAGCTCCCGGGACTCTGGGGCCAACGTCCTGACTTTC

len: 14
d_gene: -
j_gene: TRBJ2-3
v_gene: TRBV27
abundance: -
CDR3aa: CASSLSTSTDTQYF
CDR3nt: TGTGCCAGCAGTTTATCTACGAGTACAGATACGCAGTATTTT

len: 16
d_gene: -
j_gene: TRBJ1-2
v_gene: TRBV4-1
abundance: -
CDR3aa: CASSHQRRDLNYGYTF
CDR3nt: TGCGCCAGCAGCCACCAAAGAAGGGACCTAAACTATGGCTACACCTTC

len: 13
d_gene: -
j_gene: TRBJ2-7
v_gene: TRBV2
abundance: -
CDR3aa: CASSEAPGSEQYF
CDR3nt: TGTGCCAGCAGTGAAGCGCCCGGCTCCGAGCAGTACTTC

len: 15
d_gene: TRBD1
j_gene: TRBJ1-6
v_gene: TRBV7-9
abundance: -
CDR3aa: CASGTGALYNSPLHF
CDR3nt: TGTGCCAGCGGGACAGGGGCCCTCTATAATTCACCCCTCCACTTT

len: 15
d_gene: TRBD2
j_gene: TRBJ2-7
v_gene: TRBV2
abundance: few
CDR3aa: CASSERSGDFYEQYF
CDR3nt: TGTGCCAGCAGTGAACGTAGCGGGGACTTTTACGAGCAGTACTTC

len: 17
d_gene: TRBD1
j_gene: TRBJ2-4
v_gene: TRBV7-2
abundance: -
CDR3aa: CASSFGQGAGTKNIQYF
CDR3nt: TGTGCCAGCAGCTTTGGACAGGGGGCCGGGACCAAAAACATTCAGTACTTC

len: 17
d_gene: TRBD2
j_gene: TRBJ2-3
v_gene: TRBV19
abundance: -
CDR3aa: CASSIALSGGATDTQYF
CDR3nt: TGTGCCAGTAGTATAGCCCTGAGCGGGGGGGCAACTGATACGCAGTATTTT

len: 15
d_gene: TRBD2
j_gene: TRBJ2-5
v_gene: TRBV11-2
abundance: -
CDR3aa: CASSFSGGVQETQYF
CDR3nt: TGTGCCAGCAGCTTCAGCGGGGGGGTTCAAGAGACCCAGTACTTC

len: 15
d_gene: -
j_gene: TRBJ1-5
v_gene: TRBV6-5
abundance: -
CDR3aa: CASSRLGGGNQPQHF
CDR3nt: TGTGCCAGCAGTCGACTCGGAGGAGGCAATCAGCCCCAGCATTTT

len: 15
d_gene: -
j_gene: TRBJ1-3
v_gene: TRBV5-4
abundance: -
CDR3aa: CASSLQGSPGNTIYF
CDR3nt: TGTGCCAGCAGCTTACAGGGATCGCCTGGAAACACCATATATTTT

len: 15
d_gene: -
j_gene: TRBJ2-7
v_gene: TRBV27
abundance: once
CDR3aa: CASSNPRTGTYEQYF
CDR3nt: TGTGCCAGCAGTAACCCCCGAACAGGCACCTACGAGCAGTACTTC

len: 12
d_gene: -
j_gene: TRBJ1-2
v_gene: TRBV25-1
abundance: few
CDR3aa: CASRNRARGYTF
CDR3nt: TGTGCCAGTCGTAACAGGGCCCGTGGCTACACCTTC

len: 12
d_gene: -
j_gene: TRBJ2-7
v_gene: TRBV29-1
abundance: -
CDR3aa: CSGGWTNYEQYF
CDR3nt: TGCAGCGGGGGGTGGACAAACTACGAGCAGTACTTC

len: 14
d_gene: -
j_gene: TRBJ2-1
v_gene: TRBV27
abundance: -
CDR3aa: CASSLGSVYNEQFF
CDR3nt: TGTGCCAGCAGTTTAGGATCAGTCTACAATGAGCAGTTCTTC

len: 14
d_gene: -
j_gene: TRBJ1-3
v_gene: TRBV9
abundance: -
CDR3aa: CASSEGGSGNTIYF
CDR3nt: TGTGCCAGCAGCGAAGGGGGGTCTGGAAACACCATATATTTT

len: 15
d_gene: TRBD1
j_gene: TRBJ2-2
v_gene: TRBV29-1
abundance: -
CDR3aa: CSVEYRGLGTGELFF
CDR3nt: TGCAGCGTTGAGTACAGGGGGTTAGGCACCGGGGAGCTGTTTTTT

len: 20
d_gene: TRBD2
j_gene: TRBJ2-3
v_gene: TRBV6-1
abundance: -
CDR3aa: CASSEEPSGGVYTSTDTQYF
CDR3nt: TGTGCCAGCAGTGAAGAACCAAGCGGGGGGGTTTATACTAGCACAGATACGCAGTATTTT

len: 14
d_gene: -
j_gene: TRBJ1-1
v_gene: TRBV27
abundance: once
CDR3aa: CASSLGQSGTEAFF
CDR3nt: TGTGCCAGCAGTTTAGGGCAGTCGGGCACTGAAGCTTTCTTT

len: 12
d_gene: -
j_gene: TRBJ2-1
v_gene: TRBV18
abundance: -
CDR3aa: CASSSTGDEQFF
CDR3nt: TGTGCCAGCTCATCGACAGGAGATGAGCAGTTCTTC

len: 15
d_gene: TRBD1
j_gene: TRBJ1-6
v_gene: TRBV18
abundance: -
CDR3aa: CASSPRDRGNSPLHF
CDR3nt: TGTGCCAGCTCACCCCGGGACAGGGGTAATTCACCCCTCCACTTT

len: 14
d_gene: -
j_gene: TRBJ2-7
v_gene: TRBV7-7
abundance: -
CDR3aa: CASSPDGSSYEQYF
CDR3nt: TGTGCCAGCAGCCCGGACGGGAGCTCCTACGAGCAGTACTTC

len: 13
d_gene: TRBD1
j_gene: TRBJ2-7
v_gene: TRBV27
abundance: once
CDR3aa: CASSFTLGQGQYF
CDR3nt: TGTGCCAGCAGTTTCACCCTCGGACAGGGGCAGTACTTC

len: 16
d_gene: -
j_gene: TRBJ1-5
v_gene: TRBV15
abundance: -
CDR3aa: CATSRDPTVSNQPQHF
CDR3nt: TGTGCCACCAGCAGAGATCCGACAGTTAGCAATCAGCCCCAGCATTTT

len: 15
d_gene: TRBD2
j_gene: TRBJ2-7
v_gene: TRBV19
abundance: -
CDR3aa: CASRPSGGSSYEQYF
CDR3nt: TGTGCCAGTAGACCCAGCGGGGGGAGCTCCTACGAGCAGTACTTC

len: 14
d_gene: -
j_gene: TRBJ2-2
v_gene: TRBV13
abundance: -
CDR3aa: CASMYRDIGGELFF
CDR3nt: TGTGCCAGCATGTACCGGGACATTGGCGGGGAGCTGTTTTTT

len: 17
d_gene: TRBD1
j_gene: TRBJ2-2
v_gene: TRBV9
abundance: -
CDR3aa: CASSTTGENYRTGELFF
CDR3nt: TGTGCCAGCAGCACTACAGGGGAGAATTATCGGACCGGGGAGCTGTTTTTT

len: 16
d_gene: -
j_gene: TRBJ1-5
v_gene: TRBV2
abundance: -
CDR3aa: CASGEQETSTNQPQHF
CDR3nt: TGTGCCAGCGGCGAGCAGGAGACAAGCACAAATCAGCCCCAGCATTTT

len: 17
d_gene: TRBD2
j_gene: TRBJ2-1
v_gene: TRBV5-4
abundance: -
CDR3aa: CASSLATSGGNPNEQFF
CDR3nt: TGTGCCAGCAGCCTGGCCACTAGCGGGGGGAATCCCAATGAGCAGTTCTTC

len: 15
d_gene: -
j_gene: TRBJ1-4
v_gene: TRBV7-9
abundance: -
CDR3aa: CASSLGLAANEKLFF
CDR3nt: TGTGCCAGCAGCCTTGGACTAGCGGCTAATGAAAAACTGTTTTTT

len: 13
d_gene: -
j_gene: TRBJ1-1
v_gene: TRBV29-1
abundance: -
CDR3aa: CSVDPPGRTEAFF
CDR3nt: TGCAGCGTTGACCCTCCCGGAAGAACTGAAGCTTTCTTT

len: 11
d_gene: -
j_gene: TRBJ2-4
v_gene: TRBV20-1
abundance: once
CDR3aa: CSARQGDIQYF
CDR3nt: TGCAGTGCTAGACAGGGAGACATTCAGTACTTC

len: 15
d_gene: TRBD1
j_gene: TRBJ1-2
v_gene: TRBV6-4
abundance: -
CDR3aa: CASSPRTGGSGGYTF
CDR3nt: TGTGCCAGCAGCCCCCGGACAGGGGGAAGTGGAGGCTACACCTTC

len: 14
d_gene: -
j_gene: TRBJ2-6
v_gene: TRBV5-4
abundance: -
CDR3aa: CASTLDSGANVLTF
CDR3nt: TGTGCCAGCACCCTTGACTCTGGGGCCAACGTCCTGACTTTC

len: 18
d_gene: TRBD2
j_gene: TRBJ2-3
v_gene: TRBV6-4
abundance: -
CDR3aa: CASSGCPGREARHRYAVF
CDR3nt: TGTGCCAGCAGTGGTTGTCCTGGGAGGGAGGCACGGCACAGATACGCAGTATTT

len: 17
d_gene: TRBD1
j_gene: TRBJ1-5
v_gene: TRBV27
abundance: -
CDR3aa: CASSNTGGSYSNQPQHF
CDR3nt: TGTGCCAGCAGTAACACAGGGGGCAGCTATAGCAATCAGCCCCAGCATTTT

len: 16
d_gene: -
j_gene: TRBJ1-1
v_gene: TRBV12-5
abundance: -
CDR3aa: CASGLVFPGLDTEAFF
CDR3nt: TGTGCTAGTGGTTTGGTATTCCCAGGATTGGACACTGAAGCTTTCTTT

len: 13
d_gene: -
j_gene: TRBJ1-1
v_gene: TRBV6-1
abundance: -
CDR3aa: CASSTKTGTEAFF
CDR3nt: TGTGCCAGCAGTACCAAGACGGGGACTGAAGCTTTCTTT

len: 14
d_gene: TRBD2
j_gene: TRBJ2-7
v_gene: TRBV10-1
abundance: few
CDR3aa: CASSGAGIGAEQYF
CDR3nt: TGCGCCAGCAGTGGAGCGGGGATAGGGGCCGAGCAGTACTTC

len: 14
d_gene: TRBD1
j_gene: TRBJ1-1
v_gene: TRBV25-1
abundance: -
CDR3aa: CASSEYGQGGEAFF
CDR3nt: TGTGCCAGCAGTGAATACGGACAGGGTGGTGAAGCTTTCTTT